One and the same sample provided the 6 T cell receptor beta chains below, sequenced in a study of blood T cell repertoires in COVID-19. Here immunoSEQ multiplex PCR was the method, and the copy in TCRdb shows in-frame clones only, minus some. This table has roughly 81,000 clones, roughly four fifths appearing once. The material sequenced was peripheral blood. These receptors were taken from a woman aged 65 to 85 with acute or convalescent COVID-19.

The chain joins TRBV2 to TRBJ1-2; 7 nucleotides align to TRBD1. The germline V gene has CDR1 SNHLY and CDR2 FYNNEI. J lost 8 bases, V lost 3 bases, and 12 bases had no gene match. This CDR3 has 15 residues. Here the CDR3 DNA reads TGTGCCAGCAGTGACGCAACAGGGGCGGGCATGGGCTACACCTTC. Its translation is CASSDATGAGMGYTF. The whole variable domain, filled in from reference TRBV2 and TRBJ1-2, reads EPEVTQTPSHQVTQMGQEVILRCVPISNHLYFYWYRQILGQKVEFLVSFYNNEISEKSEIFDDQFSVERPDGSNFTLKIRSTKLEDSAMYFCASSDATGAGMGYTFGSGTRLTVV.

This CDR3 reads CASSGGIAASTDTQYF. Written as DNA, the CDR3 is TGCGCCAGCAGTGGGGGGATAGCGGCTAGCACAGATACGCAGTATTTT. V usage is TRBV10-1 and J usage is TRBJ2-3; possibly TRBD2 for D (6 bases). Between the trimmed V and J ends, which lost 4 bases and 0 bases, there was a span of 14 bases. This CDR3 has 16 residues. In germline, CDR1 is WNHNN, CDR2 SYGVQD (reference sequence).

This sequence joins TRBV5-1 and TRBJ1-2, with 8 bases lining up with TRBD1. The V gene end was trimmed by 4 bases and the J gene end by 8 bases; junction bases not matched to a gene: 13. The CDR3 length is 15 residues. Germline V lookup: CDR1 SGHRS, CDR2 YFSETQ. The CDR3 DNA reads as TGCGCCAGCAGCCCCAACAGGGGGGAAATGGGCGGCTACACCTTC. Translated: CASSPNRGEMGGYTF.

This chain uses TRBV3-1 (or the pseudogene TRBV3-2) with TRBJ1-2; D is unresolved. Trimming took 1 base from V and 3 from J, leaving 6 bases between them. This CDR3 contains 13 residues. Per germline, CDR1 LGHDT and CDR2 YNNKEL (reference sequence). CDR3 nucleotide sequence: TGTGCCAGCAGCCAAGGCGGATACTATGGCTACACCTTC. It yields the protein CASSQGGYYGYTF.

The rearrangement joins TRBV5-6 to TRBJ1-2, with a weak D call TRBD1 (6 bases). The CDR3 sequence is 14 residues long. CDR1 is SGHDT and CDR2 is YYEEEE in the germline V gene. Between the trimmed V and J ends, which lost 6 bases and 7 bases, there was a span of 19 bases. The chain's CDR3 is CASTLGGGAGGYTF. In DNA form, the CDR3 reads TGTGCCAGCACCCTAGGGGGAGGGGCTGGTGGCTACACCTTC. The variable domain in full, completed from reference TRBV5-6 and TRBJ1-2, reads DAGVTQSPTHLIKTRGQQVTLRCSPKSGHDTVSWYQQALGQGPQFIFQYYEEEERQRGNFPDRFSGHQFPNYSSELNVNALLLGDSALYLCASTLGGGAGGYTFGSGTRLTVV.

In this sample, this clone turned up a few times. This chain connects TRBV5-6 to TRBJ2-5; TRBD2 might be the D (5 bases). Germline CDR1 SGHDT, CDR2 YYEEEE. The CDR3 totals 16 residues. The V end lost 5 bases, the J end lost 1 base, and 18 bases lay between the germline ends. CDR3: CASRSLLTGSQETQYF. The CDR3 DNA is TGTGCCAGCAGATCGCTTCTGACGGGGAGCCAAGAGACCCAGTACTTC.